These 28 T cell receptor beta chains were sequenced from one sample in a study of cytomegalovirus exposure and HLA in healthy donors. Vbeta (60) and Jbeta (13) primers were used in the PCR. Measured with immunoSEQ multiplex PCR; TCRdb has only the in-frame clones, and not every one. The sample yields approximately 220,000 clones, roughly 83% seen once. The sequencing input was PBMCs. These receptors were taken from a boy aged 2 to 9 in good health and CMV-seronegative.

This clone appeared a single time. The rearrangement joins TRBV7-2 to TRBJ2-1; no definite D call. The germline CDR1 and CDR2 sequences are SGHTA and FQGNSA. The CDR3 loop spans 15 amino acids. The V end was cut by 8 bases, the J end by 2 bases, with 16 bases between. The CDR3 sequence is CASAQRVEAYNEQFF. The DNA for the CDR3 is TGTGCCAGCGCCCAACGAGTAGAGGCCTACAATGAGCAGTTCTTC. The full variable domain, in which reference TRBV7-2 and TRBJ2-1 provide the parts outside the CDR3, is GAGVSQSPSNKVTEKGKDVELRCDPISGHTALYWYRQSLGQGLEFLIYFQGNSAPDKSGLPSDRFSAERTGGSVSTLTIQRTQQEDSAVYLCASAQRVEAYNEQFFGPGTRLTVL.

This clone was seen more than once but under ten times. The rearrangement joins TRBV5-6 to TRBJ1-4; possibly TRBD1 for D (5 bases). The CDR3 runs 17 residues. From germline, CDR1 is SGHDT and CDR2 YYEEEE. Trimming took off 0 bases at V and 5 bases at J, with 17 bases between the two ends. The CDR3 bases are TGTGCCAGCAGCTTGGGGCCTTGGAGGCGGGGGAATGAAAAACTGTTTTTT. Translated: CASSLGPWRRGNEKLFF.

J is TRBJ2-3 and V is TRBV9; TRBD2 agrees at 8 bases. The germline V gene has CDR1 SGDLS and CDR2 YYNGEE. This CDR3 contains 17 residues. With 1 base clipped from V and 6 bases from J, the junction kept 13 bases outside the gene matches. CDR3 in amino acids: CASSVYSAGDYPDTQYF. CDR3 DNA sequence: TGTGCCAGCAGCGTATACTCAGCGGGAGATTACCCGGATACGCAGTATTTT.

This clone was observed once. This chain joins TRBV7-5 and TRBJ2-1; the table calls TRBD2, which could not be checked here. TRBV7-5 has pseudogene status. This CDR3 comprises 16 residues. The CDR3 DNA is TGTGCCAGAAGCTTAGCTAGCGGGAGGACCTACAATGAGCAGTTCTTC. This sequence encodes CARSLASGRTYNEQFF.

Only one count was recorded for this clone. This chain connects TRBV18 to TRBJ2-5; perhaps TRBD1 as D (7 bases). The CDR3 runs to 13 residues. CDR1 KGHSH and CDR2 LQKENI come from the germline V gene. Trimming removed 3 bases at V and 5 bases at J, with 10 bases between. The CDR3 sequence: CASSPAGGETQYF. The DNA of the CDR3 is TGTGCCAGCTCACCGGCAGGGGGGGAGACCCAGTACTTC.

This chain uses TRBV6-5 with TRBJ2-5, with D perhaps matching TRBD1 (6 bases). Germline V gives CDR1 MNHEY, CDR2 SVGAGI. Trimming left V 2 bases short and J 1 base short, with 8 bases between. CDR3 length equals 14 residues. For the CDR3, the DNA is TGTGCCAGCAGTTACAGGGGGACCCAAGAGACCCAGTACTTC. Translated, it gives CASSYRGTQETQYF.

The V and J genes are TRBV7-6 and TRBJ2-2, with 13 bases fitting TRBD2. The CDR3 totals 16 residues. Trimming removed 4 bases from V and 3 bases from J; junction bases left unmatched: 2. Germline V gene data show CDR1 as SGHVS and CDR2 as FNYEAQ. CDR3 residues: CASSSGLAGYTGELFF. CDR3 nucleotides: TGTGCCAGCAGCTCGGGACTAGCGGGATACACCGGGGAGCTGTTTTTT.

V is TRBV30 and J is TRBJ1-2, with 10 bases lining up with TRBD1. CDR1 is GTSNPN, CDR2 SVGIG, per germline (reference sequence). The CDR3 is 15 residues long. V was clipped by 2 bases and J by 3 bases; unmatched bases: 6. CDR3 amino acids: CAWSRDRGPYYGYTF. CDR3 nucleotide sequence: TGTGCCTGGAGTCGGGACAGGGGCCCCTACTATGGCTACACCTTC.

V and J are TRBV7-2 and TRBJ2-1; 13 bases match TRBD2. Trimming at V came to 5 bases and at J to 4 bases, leaving 2 bases not matched to a gene. The CDR3 covers 15 residues. Germline CDR1 SGHTA, CDR2 FQGNSA. In DNA form, the CDR3 reads TGTGCCAGCAGCCAGACTAGCGGGGGGTACAATGAGCAGTTCTTC. As protein: CASSQTSGGYNEQFF. The full variable domain, in which reference TRBV7-2 and TRBJ2-1 provide the parts outside the CDR3, is GAGVSQSPSNKVTEKGKDVELRCDPISGHTALYWYRQSLGQGLEFLIYFQGNSAPDKSGLPSDRFSAERTGGSVSTLTIQRTQQEDSAVYLCASSQTSGGYNEQFFGPGTRLTVL.

A note on this clone: At the DNA level, this CDR3 is encoded by other sequences in the same sample as well. The CDR3 spells CASSLTSGSTDTQYF. Written as DNA, the CDR3 is TGCGCCAGCAGCTTGACTAGCGGGAGTACAGATACGCAGTATTTT. The genes are TRBV5-1 and TRBJ2-3, with 11 bases fitting TRBD2. Germline CDR1 SGHRS, CDR2 YFSETQ. With 1 base clipped from V and 3 bases from J, the junction kept 1 base outside the gene matches. The CDR3 covers 15 residues.

The V and J genes are TRBV6-4 and TRBJ1-2; 8 bases agree with TRBD1. CDR3 size: 17 residues. Trimming took 0 bases from V and 7 from J; bases not matched to a gene: 13. The germline CDR1 and CDR2 sequences are MRHNA and SNTAGT. For the CDR3, the DNA is TGTGCCAGCAGTGACTCGAGTAGGGCAGGGGGCGCGAGTGGCTACACCTTC. This translates into CASSDSSRAGGASGYTF.

The chain has TRBV18 and TRBJ1-1, with TRBD1 matching over 7 bases. V dropped 4 bases and J dropped 5; count of bases not matched to a gene: 10. There are 15 residues in the CDR3. Germline V gene lookup returns CDR1 KGHSH and CDR2 LQKENI. The CDR3 loop reads CASSRRDSGGTEAFF. DNA of the CDR3: TGTGCCAGCTCACGACGGGACAGCGGGGGGACTGAAGCTTTCTTT.

The gene calls are TRBV4-2 and TRBJ2-7, with D unresolved. With 0 bases removed from V and 1 base from J, the gap between germline ends came to 7 bases. There are 14 residues in the CDR3. Germline V CDR1 and CDR2: LGHNA, YNFKEQ. The CDR3 is CASSQDTESYEQYF. For the CDR3, the DNA is TGTGCCAGCAGCCAAGATACAGAATCCTACGAGCAGTACTTC.

V is TRBV6-5 and J is TRBJ2-1, with 10 bases matching TRBD1. Germline lookup yields CDR1 MNHEY and CDR2 SVGAGI. This CDR3 has 15 amino acids. Trimming cost V 5 bases and J 7 bases; bases outside gene matches: 8. The CDR3 nucleotides read TGTGCCAGCAGTCTCGGGACAGGGGTGAGGAATGAGCAGTTCTTC. Translating gives CASSLGTGVRNEQFF.

The rearrangement links TRBV9 to TRBJ2-1; 9 bases map to TRBD1. Germline trimming cut 0 bases from V and 5 bases from J; bases unmatched to any gene: 6. CDR3 length equals 16 residues. Germline V gene lookup returns CDR1 SGDLS and CDR2 YYNGEE. For the CDR3, the DNA is TGTGCCAGCAGCGTAGGTGGGACAGGGTTTGACAATGAGCAGTTCTTC. Translated, it gives CASSVGGTGFDNEQFF.

The chain recombines TRBV5-5 with TRBJ1-1; a weak D match, TRBD1 (5 bases). The germline V and J ends were trimmed by 0 bases and 1 base, with 7 bases remaining between them. The CDR3 extends over 14 amino acids. Germline lookup yields CDR1 SGHKS and CDR2 YYEKEE (reference sequence). In nucleotides, the CDR3 is TGTGCCAGCAGCTTGGCAACAGGGAACACTGAAGCTTTCTTT. Translated, it gives CASSLATGNTEAFF. The full variable domain, completed using reference TRBV5-5 and TRBJ1-1, is DAGVTQSPTHLIKTRGQQVTLRCSPISGHKSVSWYQQVLGQGPQFIFQYYEKEERGRGNFPDRFSARQFPNYSSELNVNALLLGDSALYLCASSLATGNTEAFFGQGTRLTVV.

The chain links TRBV12-5 to TRBJ2-1, with a tentative D call TRBD1 (5 bases). From germline, CDR1 is LGHNT and CDR2 FRNRAP. Trimming removed 5 bases at V and 0 bases at J, with 26 bases between. The CDR3 runs to 20 residues. The CDR3: CASGPISWGNFKSSYNEQFF. CDR3 coding DNA: TGTGCTAGTGGTCCTATTTCTTGGGGCAATTTCAAGAGCTCCTACAATGAGCAGTTCTTC.

The gene calls are TRBV27 and TRBJ1-2, with TRBD1 matching 7 bases. The CDR3 contains 13 residues. V trimming: 2 bases; J trimming: 6 bases; junction bases outside the gene matches: 3. The germline CDR1 and CDR2 sequences are MNHEY and SMNVEV (reference sequence). In DNA, the CDR3 is TGTGCCAGCAGTTTAAGGGGGCGGGATGGCTACACCTTC. Translation: CASSLRGRDGYTF.

CDR3 sequence reads: CASSSGTTANYGYTF. The CDR3 nucleotides read TGTGCCAGCAGCTCCGGTACGACAGCCAACTATGGCTACACCTTC. The rearrangement links TRBV7-9 to TRBJ1-2, with D possibly TRBD1 on 5 matching bases. V gave up 4 bases and J gave up 2 bases, with 14 bases separating them. CDR3 length: 15 amino acids. Per the germline V gene, CDR1 is SEHNR and CDR2 is FQNEAQ (reference sequence).

The chain recombines TRBV30 with TRBJ2-2; D possibly corresponds to TRBD1 (5 bases). The CDR3 is 15 amino acids. The germline CDR1 and CDR2 sequences are GTSNPN and SVGIG (reference sequence). The germline V and J ends were trimmed by 0 bases and 2 bases, with 10 bases remaining between them. The CDR3 DNA reads TGTGCCTGGAGTGTACCCCAGGGTAACACCGGGGAGCTGTTTTTT. Protein product: CAWSVPQGNTGELFF.

This chain joins TRBV5-1 and TRBJ1-1; TRBD1 matches 8 bases. After removal of 4 bases from V and 4 bases from J, the junction contained 6 bases not matched to a gene. CDR1 is SGHRS, CDR2 YFSETQ, per germline. The CDR3 length is 14 residues. DNA for the CDR3: TGCGCCAGCAGCCCTGGACAGGGTCTCACTGAAGCTTTCTTT. Its translation: CASSPGQGLTEAFF.

The V call is TRBV28, the J call TRBJ2-3; D perhaps matches TRBD2 (6 bases). The germline gives CDR1 MDHEN, CDR2 SYDVKM. CDR3 length equals 14 residues. V was pared by 6 bases and J by 5 bases, with 15 bases between. The CDR3 DNA follows: TGTGCCAGCAGGGGGTCGGGGGTTGGAGATACGCAGTATTTT. Translating gives CASRGSGVGDTQYF.

The chain recombines TRBV30 with TRBJ1-1; D is uncertain. CDR3 size: 12 residues. Trimming left V 3 bases short and J 0 bases short, with 5 bases between. Germline V gene sequence: CDR1 GTSNPN, CDR2 SVGIG (reference sequence). The CDR3 nucleotides read TGTGCCTGGAGCCGGTTGAACACTGAAGCTTTCTTT. It yields the protein CAWSRLNTEAFF.

The V call is TRBV7-3, the J call TRBJ2-3; 11 bases map to TRBD2. Per germline, CDR1 SGHTA and CDR2 FQGTGA. There are 15 residues in the CDR3. Losses at the gene ends were 6 bases for V and 1 base for J; bases not matched to a gene: 3. This chain's CDR3 is CASSSGLAGTDTQYF. The DNA for the CDR3 is TGTGCCAGCAGTTCGGGACTAGCGGGCACAGATACGCAGTATTTT.

CDR3 region: CASSSNWGGNSPLHF. The CDR3 DNA reads as TGTGCCAGCAGCTCCAACTGGGGGGGGAATTCACCCCTCCACTTT. The J gene is TRBJ1-6, the V gene TRBV9, with D possibly TRBD1 on 5 matching bases. V lost 4 bases and J 7 bases, leaving 15 bases between the germline ends. The CDR3 loop spans 15 amino acids. Germline-derived CDR1 and CDR2 are SGDLS and YYNGEE.

The chain is built from TRBV6-1 and TRBJ1-5; 8 bases match TRBD1. V was pared by 2 bases and J by 4 bases, with 7 bases of the junction left unmatched. Germline V lookup: CDR1 MNHNS, CDR2 SASEGT. The CDR3 has 16 residues. CDR3 residues: CASSEIPGTGNQPQHF. The CDR3 coding sequence is TGTGCCAGCAGTGAAATCCCCGGGACAGGTAATCAGCCCCAGCATTTT.

V and J are TRBV19 and TRBJ1-2, with 10 bases that match TRBD1. Per the germline V gene, CDR1 is LNHDA and CDR2 is SQIVND (reference sequence). This CDR3 spans 14 amino acids. Losses at the gene ends were 6 bases for V and 3 bases for J; bases not matched to a gene: 4. In DNA form, the CDR3 reads TGTGCCAGTAGAGAGGACAGGGGGTACTATGGCTACACCTTC. Amino acid sequence: CASREDRGYYGYTF.

This clone was picked up one time. The chain is built from TRBV12-5 and TRBJ2-3, with TRBD2 matching over 15 bases. The length of the CDR3 is 19 residues. CDR1 and CDR2 from the germline V gene are LGHNT and FRNRAP. V gave up 2 bases and J gave up 2 bases; unmatched junction bases: 8. The CDR3 DNA follows: TGTGCTAGTGGTTTGATACTTGGGACTAGCGGGGGGCCCACAGATACGCAGTATTTT. This sequence encodes CASGLILGTSGGPTDTQYF.